This TCR beta chain was identified during a study of cytomegalovirus exposure and HLA in healthy donors. Notes on the study in general: Later, an analysis showed that TCR beta chains associated with HLA were more clonally expanded than others that were equally common. The availability of immune exposure information extended only to CMV serostatus. The authors later found TCR association rates varying by HLA locus, with DRB1 most and HLA-C fewest.

Worth noting for this clone: The antigen is unknown.

The PCR contained 60 Vbeta and 13 Jbeta primers. Sequenced by immunoSEQ multiplex PCR; TCRdb stores in-frame clones only, minus some. Of about 140,000 clones in the sample, 75% to 80% are singletons; the top ten hold around 1.7%. With V trimmed by 3 bases and J by 8 bases, 4 bases remained unmatched. The CDR3 length is 13 residues. Germline V gene sequence: CDR1 MNHEY, CDR2 SMNVEV (reference sequence). This receptor was obtained from a female donor in good health and CMV-seronegative. J is TRBJ1-1 and V is TRBV27; 9 nucleotides match TRBD1. The source material was PBMCs. CDR3 nucleotide sequence: TGTGCCAGCAGTTTTACTACAGGGGGCGAAGCTTTCTTT. It codes for CASSFTTGGEAFF.